This TCR beta chain is from a study of cytomegalovirus exposure and HLA in healthy donors. Study results and limitations: Most TCR sequences were uncommon, yet certain public TCRs appeared in many donors.

Worth noting for this clone: The antigen remains unidentified.

CDR1 is SGHDT, CDR2 YYEEEE, per germline. With 4 bases clipped from V and 4 bases from J, the junction kept 10 bases outside the gene matches. This CDR3 is 16 amino acids long. PCR amplification relied on 60 Vbeta primers (plus 13 Jbeta primers). Here immunoSEQ multiplex PCR was the method, and the copy in TCRdb shows in-frame clones only, minus some. The sample carries some 140,000 clones, 70% to 80% recorded once. The rearrangement uses TRBV5-6 and TRBJ2-2; 7 bases map to TRBD1. This TCR came from a woman in her 50s in good health and CMV-seropositive. What was sequenced was PBMCs. The CDR3 coding sequence is TGTGCCAGCAGCCCCGGCGGCAGGGGGAGCACCGGGGAGCTGTTTTTT. Its translation is CASSPGGRGSTGELFF.